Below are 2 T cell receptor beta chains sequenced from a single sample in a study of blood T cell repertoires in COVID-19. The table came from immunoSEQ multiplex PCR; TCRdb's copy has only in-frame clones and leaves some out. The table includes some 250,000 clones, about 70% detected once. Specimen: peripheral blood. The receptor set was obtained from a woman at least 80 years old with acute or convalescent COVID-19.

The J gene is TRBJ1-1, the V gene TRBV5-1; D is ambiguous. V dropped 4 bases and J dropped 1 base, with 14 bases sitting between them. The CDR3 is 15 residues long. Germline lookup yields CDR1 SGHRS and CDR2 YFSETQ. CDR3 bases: TGCGCCAGCAGCGATAGTTCATTCCCGAACACTGAAGCTTTCTTT. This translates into CASSDSSFPNTEAFF. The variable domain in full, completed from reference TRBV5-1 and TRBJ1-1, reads KAGVTQTPRYLIKTRGQQVTLSCSPISGHRSVSWYQQTPGQGLQFLFEYFSETQRNKGNFPGRFSGRQFSNSRSEMNVSTLELGDSALYLCASSDSSFPNTEAFFGQGTRLTVV.

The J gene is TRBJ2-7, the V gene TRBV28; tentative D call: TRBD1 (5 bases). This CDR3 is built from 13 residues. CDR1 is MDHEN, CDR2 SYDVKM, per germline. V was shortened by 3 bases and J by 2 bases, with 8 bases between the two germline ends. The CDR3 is CASSFQGPYEQYF. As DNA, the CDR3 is TGTGCCAGCAGTTTTCAGGGTCCCTACGAGCAGTACTTC.